A selection of T cell receptor beta chains follows, all from one sample in a study of cytomegalovirus exposure and HLA in healthy donors. Only in-frame clones appear in the TCRdb table, and some are missing; sequencing was by immunoSEQ multiplex PCR. Here the sample spans roughly 100,000 clones, approximately 66% being singletons. The specimen sequenced was PBMCs. The receptors come from a woman in her 50s in good health and CMV-seronegative. CDR3s leave out the opening cysteine and the closing phenylalanine or tryptophan. Each record gives: J gene, V gene, CDR3 protein.

j_call: TRBJ1-3; v_call: TRBV6-5; cdr3_aa: ASKTRSGNTIY
j_call: TRBJ2-3; v_call: TRBV5-6; cdr3_aa: ASSLHLTDTQY
j_call: TRBJ1-3; v_call: TRBV11-2; cdr3_aa: ASSHYRRSGNTIY
j_call: TRBJ2-7; v_call: TRBV4-1; cdr3_aa: ASSQAGEGYEQY
j_call: TRBJ2-5; v_call: TRBV13; cdr3_aa: ASGLAGGETQY
j_call: TRBJ2-2; v_call: TRBV4-1; cdr3_aa: ASSLRRLNTGELF
j_call: TRBJ1-4; v_call: TRBV6-6; cdr3_aa: ASSYWGPRDEKLF
j_call: TRBJ2-7; v_call: TRBV6-5; cdr3_aa: ASSWGQGPYEQY
j_call: TRBJ2-7; v_call: TRBV28; cdr3_aa: ASSYEGLWYEQY
j_call: TRBJ1-1; v_call: TRBV13; cdr3_aa: ASSLRRVNTEAF
j_call: TRBJ2-1; v_call: TRBV7-8; cdr3_aa: ASSLLGTRVYNEQF
j_call: TRBJ1-1; v_call: TRBV5-1; cdr3_aa: ASSLASGGAGTEAF
j_call: TRBJ2-5; v_call: TRBV2; cdr3_aa: ASTGLIQETQY
j_call: TRBJ1-2; v_call: TRBV29-1; cdr3_aa: SVGTGSRYGYT
j_call: TRBJ2-3; v_call: TRBV20-1; cdr3_aa: SAPGQGAQY
j_call: TRBJ1-2; v_call: TRBV19; cdr3_aa: ASSMWQGINYGYT
j_call: TRBJ2-7; v_call: TRBV18; cdr3_aa: ASSPAQSPYEQY
j_call: TRBJ2-3; v_call: TRBV19; cdr3_aa: ASGLALADTQY
j_call: TRBJ1-3; v_call: TRBV7-6; cdr3_aa: ASSFPPDTGTFSSSGNTIY
j_call: TRBJ2-1; v_call: TRBV4-3; cdr3_aa: ASSQEGAGGGSYNEQF
j_call: TRBJ1-2; v_call: TRBV27; cdr3_aa: ASKQGNYGYT
j_call: TRBJ1-2; v_call: TRBV6-5; cdr3_aa: ASSKTGQFYGYT
j_call: TRBJ2-6; v_call: TRBV18; cdr3_aa: ASSPPIGSGANVLT
j_call: TRBJ2-6; v_call: TRBV2; cdr3_aa: ASSEGGQGFSGANVLT
j_call: TRBJ2-7; v_call: TRBV18; cdr3_aa: ASALGQGAIDEQY
j_call: TRBJ1-3; v_call: TRBV9; cdr3_aa: ASSTALSGNTIY
j_call: TRBJ1-5; v_call: TRBV19; cdr3_aa: ASSMEGLLLQH
j_call: TRBJ1-5; v_call: TRBV28; cdr3_aa: ASSLSLRGQPQH
j_call: TRBJ2-3; v_call: TRBV28; cdr3_aa: ASNLAGVTDTQY
j_call: TRBJ1-1; v_call: TRBV7-2; cdr3_aa: ASSIRQILTMGEAEAF
j_call: TRBJ1-4; v_call: TRBV6-1; cdr3_aa: ASNGARAPNEKLF
j_call: TRBJ2-7; v_call: TRBV11-1; cdr3_aa: ASSLDTYEQY
j_call: TRBJ2-7; v_call: TRBV6-5; cdr3_aa: ASSYQSQVPSEQY
j_call: TRBJ1-1; v_call: TRBV9; cdr3_aa: ASAVGTSTEAF
j_call: TRBJ2-1; v_call: TRBV21-1; cdr3_aa: ASSKNPPRSYNEQF
j_call: TRBJ2-5; v_call: TRBV27; cdr3_aa: ASSSDRVTETQY
j_call: TRBJ2-7; v_call: TRBV11-3; cdr3_aa: ASSATKYEQY
j_call: TRBJ2-5; v_call: TRBV4-1; cdr3_aa: ASSQENRGPRH
j_call: TRBJ2-7; v_call: TRBV7-2; cdr3_aa: ASSKDRGQYEQY
j_call: TRBJ1-1; v_call: TRBV19; cdr3_aa: ASSQTPGARGWGAF
j_call: TRBJ2-2; v_call: TRBV18; cdr3_aa: ASSLRPLESGELF
j_call: TRBJ2-1; v_call: TRBV28; cdr3_aa: ASSFRGTSGIQF
j_call: TRBJ1-4; v_call: TRBV7-9; cdr3_aa: ASSLGRGTNEKLF
j_call: TRBJ2-5; v_call: TRBV5-8; cdr3_aa: ASSFRQETQY
j_call: TRBJ1-1; v_call: TRBV29-1; cdr3_aa: SVEGLGRVGGEAF